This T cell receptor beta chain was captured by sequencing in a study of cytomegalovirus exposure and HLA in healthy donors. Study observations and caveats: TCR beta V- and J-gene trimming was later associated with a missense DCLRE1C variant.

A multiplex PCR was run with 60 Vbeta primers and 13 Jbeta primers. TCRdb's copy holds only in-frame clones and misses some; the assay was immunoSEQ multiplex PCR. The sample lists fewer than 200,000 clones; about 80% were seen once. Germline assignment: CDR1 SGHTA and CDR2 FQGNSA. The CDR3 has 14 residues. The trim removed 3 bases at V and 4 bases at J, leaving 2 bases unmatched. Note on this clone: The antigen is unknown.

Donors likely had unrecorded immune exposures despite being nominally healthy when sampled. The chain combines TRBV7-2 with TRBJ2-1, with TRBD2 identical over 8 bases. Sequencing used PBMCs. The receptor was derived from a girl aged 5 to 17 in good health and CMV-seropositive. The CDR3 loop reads CASSFSGDYNEQFF. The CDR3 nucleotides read TGTGCCAGCAGCTTTAGCGGGGATTACAATGAGCAGTTCTTC.